The 27 T cell receptor beta chains below all came from one sample that was sequenced in a study of cytomegalovirus exposure and HLA in healthy donors. A multiplex PCR was run with 60 Vbeta primers and 13 Jbeta primers. The protocol was immunoSEQ multiplex PCR, while the TCRdb copy is restricted to in-frame clones and leaves out a portion. The sample includes 90,000 to 140,000 clones, about 80% of them seen just once. Sequencing was performed on PBMCs. Receptors originate from a man under 40 in good health and CMV-seronegative.

This clone was observed a few times. The V call is TRBV1, the J call TRBJ2-7; no DNA check was done on the table's D call, TRBD2. TRBV1 is marked as a pseudogene. The CDR3 totals 17 residues. CDR3 residues: CTSSFRLAQNISYEQYF. For the CDR3, the DNA is TGCACCAGCAGTTTCAGACTAGCTCAGAACATCTCCTACGAGCAGTACTTC.

The chain combines TRBV5-4 with TRBJ2-7; 12 bases are a match to TRBD2. The germline V gene encodes CDR1 SGHNT and CDR2 YYREEE (reference sequence). This CDR3 region has 16 residues. V lost 4 bases, J lost 4 bases, and 9 bases stayed unmatched. This CDR3 reads CASSPQLAGGTYEQYF. Written as DNA, the CDR3 is TGTGCCAGCAGCCCCCAACTAGCGGGGGGCACTTACGAGCAGTACTTC.

J is TRBJ1-6 and V is TRBV6-5; 9 nucleotides match TRBD1. Germline CDR1 reads MNHEY; CDR2 reads SVGAGI. V was clipped by 2 bases and J by 4 bases; unmatched bases: 3. This CDR3 contains 16 residues. The CDR3 here is CASSYAGTGYNSPLHF. The CDR3 DNA follows: TGTGCCAGCAGTTACGCCGGGACAGGGTATAATTCACCCCTCCACTTT.

The V and J genes are TRBV28 and TRBJ1-2, with 7 positions matching TRBD1. The J segment lost 4 bases and the V segment lost 11 bases, leaving 10 bases of the junction unmatched. Germline CDR1 and CDR2: MDHEN and SYDVKM. The CDR3 spans 13 residues. CDR3 amino acids: CACNPGQPYGYTF. The CDR3 DNA sequence: TGTGCCTGCAACCCGGGACAGCCCTATGGCTACACCTTC.

V and J are TRBV5-5 and TRBJ2-7; 10 nucleotides agree with TRBD1. This CDR3 has 18 amino acids. Germline-derived CDR1 and CDR2 are SGHKS and YYEKEE (reference sequence). Germline trimming cut 3 bases from V and 0 bases from J; bases unmatched to any gene: 12. The CDR3 DNA reads TGTGCCAGCAGCTCGGTGGGGACAGGGGCCTCCCGCTCCTACGAGCAGTACTTC. This encodes CASSSVGTGASRSYEQYF.

The J gene is TRBJ1-4, the V gene TRBV25-1, with TRBD1 matching over 7 bases. Per the germline V gene, CDR1 is MGHDK and CDR2 is SYGVNS. The CDR3 sequence is 17 residues long. V gave up 3 bases and J gave up 4 bases; unmatched junction bases: 11. The CDR3 sequence is CASSDPGGGGLNEKLFF. The CDR3 nucleotides are TGTGCCAGCAGTGACCCAGGGGGTGGAGGACTTAATGAAAAACTGTTTTTT.

This rearrangement joins TRBV19 to TRBJ1-1; tentatively, D is TRBD1 (5 bases). The CDR3 covers 13 residues. Trimming pared 5 bases from V and 6 bases from J, leaving 13 bases between. Per the germline V gene, CDR1 is LNHDA and CDR2 is SQIVND (reference sequence). CDR3 region: CASSDTGPPEAFF. The CDR3 nucleotides are TGTGCCAGTAGTGACACAGGTCCCCCTGAAGCTTTCTTT.

The rearrangement joins TRBV29-1 to TRBJ1-1; tentatively, D is TRBD1 (5 bases). CDR1 and CDR2 from the germline V gene are SQVTM and ANQGSEA. The V end lost 1 base, the J end lost 3 bases, and 12 bases lay between the germline ends. This CDR3 is 14 amino acids long. The CDR3 bases are TGCAGCGTTGAAGGTGGGGGGAGGGACACTGAAGCTTTCTTT. Protein: CSVEGGGRDTEAFF. Based on the CDR3 plus reference TRBV29-1 and TRBJ1-1, the full variable domain is SAVISQKPSRDICQRGTSLTIQCQVDSQVTMMFWYRQQPGQSLTLIATANQGSEATYESGFVIDKFPISRPNLTFSTLTVSNMSPEDSSIYLCSVEGGGRDTEAFFGQGTRLTVV.

The chain uses TRBV27 and TRBJ1-2; D is unresolved. This CDR3 has 13 residues. CDR1 MNHEY and CDR2 SMNVEV come from the germline V gene (reference sequence). V gave up 5 bases and J gave up 6 bases, with 13 bases separating them. The CDR3 DNA reads as TGTGCCAGCAGTCCCCACCCATCGGATGGCTACACCTTC. Translating gives CASSPHPSDGYTF.

The chain links TRBV18 to TRBJ1-2; possibly TRBD1 for D (5 bases). Looked up from germline, CDR1 is KGHSH and CDR2 is LQKENI. The CDR3 is 14 residues long. The germline V and J ends were trimmed by 3 bases and 3 bases, with 11 bases remaining between them. In DNA, the CDR3 is TGTGCCAGCTCACCCAGTGACAGCCACTATGGCTACACCTTC. Its translation: CASSPSDSHYGYTF.

This clone showed up just once. The chain employs TRBV5-1 and TRBJ1-1; the D gene is possibly TRBD1 (5 bases). The CDR3 contains 16 residues. Trimming removed 3 bases from V and 1 base from J, with 16 bases in between. CDR1 and CDR2 (germline): SGHRS, YFSETQ. CDR3 nucleotides: TGCGCCAGCAGCTCAGTCGCGGGACTCACGAACACTGAAGCTTTCTTT. Its protein product is CASSSVAGLTNTEAFF. Supplemented by reference TRBV5-1 and TRBJ1-1, the full variable domain reads KAGVTQTPRYLIKTRGQQVTLSCSPISGHRSVSWYQQTPGQGLQFLFEYFSETQRNKGNFPGRFSGRQFSNSRSEMNVSTLELGDSALYLCASSSVAGLTNTEAFFGQGTRLTVV.

The chain combines TRBV19 with TRBJ1-1; D is possibly TRBD1 (6 bases). V dropped 6 bases and J dropped 4 bases, with 12 bases sitting between them. The CDR3 runs to 13 residues. The germline CDR1 and CDR2 sequences are LNHDA and SQIVND (reference sequence). For the CDR3, the DNA is TGTGCCAGTAGCTTGACAGGTGCCACTGAAGCTTTCTTT. Amino acid sequence: CASSLTGATEAFF.

The chain links TRBV6-5 to TRBJ1-1; TRBD1 might be the D (6 bases). The CDR3 runs to 15 residues. V gave up 4 bases and J gave up 0 bases, with 12 bases separating them. CDR1 is MNHEY, CDR2 SVGAGI, per germline. The CDR3 reads CASSSKGGVNTEAFF. The CDR3 nucleotides read TGTGCCAGCAGTTCCAAGGGGGGGGTGAACACTGAAGCTTTCTTT.

The chain uses TRBV7-9 and TRBJ2-1, with D possibly matching TRBD2 (5 bases). The CDR3 contains 17 residues. Trimming removed 0 bases at V and 7 bases at J, with 19 bases between. CDR1 SEHNR and CDR2 FQNEAQ come from the germline V gene (reference sequence). CDR3 sequence: CASSLAASQTTRNEQFF. The CDR3 bases are TGTGCCAGCAGCTTAGCGGCCTCCCAGACTACCCGAAATGAGCAGTTCTTC.

The chain uses TRBV9 and TRBJ2-2; 10 bases agree with TRBD1. The germline V gene has CDR1 SGDLS and CDR2 YYNGEE. Trimming cost V 1 base and J 1 base; bases outside gene matches: 4. The CDR3 totals 17 residues. CDR3: CASSVPDRGLNTGELFF. The DNA of the CDR3 is TGTGCCAGCAGCGTACCAGACAGGGGGCTGAACACCGGGGAGCTGTTTTTT.

V usage is TRBV10-3 and J usage is TRBJ2-2, with unresolved D. Germline V gene lookup returns CDR1 ENHRY and CDR2 SYGVKD. The CDR3 loop spans 15 amino acids. Trimming pared 3 bases from V and 1 base from J, leaving 9 bases between. The CDR3, as DNA: TGTGCCATCAGTGAACTCAGCGTGAACACCGGGGAGCTGTTTTTT. Its translation is CAISELSVNTGELFF.

With respect to this clone: Other DNA sequences in the same sample also yield this CDR3. The chain has TRBV11-2 and TRBJ1-5; D unclear. V dropped 1 base and J dropped 1 base, with 8 bases sitting between them. CDR1 and CDR2 (germline): SGHAT, FQNNGV. CDR3 length equals 15 residues. The CDR3 sequence: CASSLGPGSNQPQHF. The CDR3 DNA follows: TGTGCCAGCAGCTTAGGGCCCGGGAGCAATCAGCCCCAGCATTTT. The variable domain in full, completed from reference TRBV11-2 and TRBJ1-5, reads EAGVAQSPRYKIIEKRQSVAFWCNPISGHATLYWYQQILGQGPKLLIQFQNNGVVDDSQLPKDRFSAERLKGVDSTLKIQPAKLEDSAVYLCASSLGPGSNQPQHFGDGTRLSIL.

The chain carries TRBV5-1 and TRBJ1-2; 10 bases are shared with TRBD1. CDR3 length: 16 residues. The V segment lost 3 bases and the J segment 8 bases; nucleotides outside the gene matches: 13. Germline V lookup: CDR1 SGHRS, CDR2 YFSETQ. The CDR3 spells CASSSPGTGELYGYTF. CDR3 bases: TGCGCCAGCAGCTCGCCCGGGACAGGGGAATTGTACGGCTACACCTTC.

This clone was observed a few times. V is TRBV5-5 and J is TRBJ2-1; a possible D gene is TRBD2 (6 bases). Trimming stripped 4 bases from V and 2 bases from J, with 13 bases between. CDR1 is SGHKS and CDR2 is YYEKEE in the germline V gene (reference sequence). The length of the CDR3 is 15 residues. The CDR3 here is CASSRISGTYNEQFF. The CDR3 DNA follows: TGTGCCAGCAGCCGCATTAGCGGAACCTACAATGAGCAGTTCTTC.

The V gene is TRBV10-1, the J gene TRBJ2-3, with 9 bases aligning to TRBD1. The CDR3 covers 15 residues. CDR1 and CDR2 from the germline V gene are WNHNN and SYGVQD (reference sequence). V was pared by 3 bases and J by 3 bases, with 4 bases of the junction left unmatched. CDR3 sequence reads: CASSESGTGTDTQYF. CDR3 sequence (DNA): TGCGCCAGCAGTGAATCCGGGACAGGGACAGATACGCAGTATTTT.

The rearrangement joins TRBV5-3 to TRBJ2-5; TRBD2 matches 8 bases. TRBV5-3 is given ORF status, its function remaining uncertain. V was pared by 2 bases and J by 3 bases, with 6 bases of the junction left unmatched. The CDR3 is 15 amino acids. CDR3: CARSFKKREKETQYF. CDR3 in DNA: TGTGCCAGAAGCTTTAAAAAGCGGGAGAAAGAGACCCAGTACTTC.

For the CDR3, the DNA is TGTGCCAGCAGTTTCTCCAGGGCTGGCACTGAAGCTTTCTTT. Amino acid sequence: CASSFSRAGTEAFF. The chain is built from TRBV27 and TRBJ1-1; D may be TRBD1 (5 bases). Between the trimmed V and J ends, which lost 3 bases and 4 bases, there was a span of 12 bases. Germline V lookup: CDR1 MNHEY, CDR2 SMNVEV (reference sequence). The length of the CDR3 is 14 residues.

In DNA form, the CDR3 reads TGTGCCAGCAGCTTAATGAGCGGGAGGGCCCGAACAGATACGCAGTATTTT. It codes for CASSLMSGRARTDTQYF. The V call is TRBV7-6, the J call TRBJ2-3; TRBD2 agrees at 10 bases. The CDR3 is 17 amino acids. V shed 2 bases and J 3 bases; nucleotides not matched to a gene: 8. Germline CDR1 is SGHVS and CDR2 is FNYEAQ.

In this sample, this clone turned up once. V and J are TRBV5-4 and TRBJ1-4; possibly TRBD1 for D (5 bases). The germline CDR1 and CDR2 sequences are SGHNT and YYREEE (reference sequence). This CDR3 spans 15 amino acids. With 2 bases removed from V and 4 bases from J, the gap between germline ends came to 12 bases. The CDR3, as DNA: TGTGCCAGCAGCTTCAACTTGGGGGGTAATGAAAAACTGTTTTTT. Translation gives CASSFNLGGNEKLFF.

The rearrangement uses TRBV28 and TRBJ1-2; 10 positions match TRBD1. The germline CDR1 and CDR2 sequences are MDHEN and SYDVKM. V was pared by 5 bases and J by 8 bases, with 8 bases of the junction left unmatched. The CDR3 is 14 residues long. CDR3 coding DNA: TGTGCCAGCAGTACCCCGGGACAGGGGCAGGGCTACACCTTC. Translated: CASSTPGQGQGYTF.

This chain links TRBV15 with TRBJ2-5, with D uncertain. Germline CDR1 and CDR2: LNHNV and YYDKDF (reference sequence). The length of the CDR3 is 15 residues. Trimming shortened V by 0 bases and J by 0 bases, and 8 bases separated the two germline ends. CDR3 loop: CATSRDRSHQETQYF. CDR3 coding DNA: TGTGCCACCAGCAGAGATCGGAGCCACCAAGAGACCCAGTACTTC.

This chain links TRBV6-5 with TRBJ2-3; 8 nucleotides match TRBD2. The CDR3 is made up of 14 amino acids. After removal of 5 bases from V and 3 bases from J, the junction contained 4 bases not matched to a gene. Germline lookup yields CDR1 MNHEY and CDR2 SVGAGI. CDR3 sequence: CASSELAETDTQYF. The CDR3, as DNA: TGTGCCAGCAGTGAACTAGCGGAGACAGATACGCAGTATTTT.